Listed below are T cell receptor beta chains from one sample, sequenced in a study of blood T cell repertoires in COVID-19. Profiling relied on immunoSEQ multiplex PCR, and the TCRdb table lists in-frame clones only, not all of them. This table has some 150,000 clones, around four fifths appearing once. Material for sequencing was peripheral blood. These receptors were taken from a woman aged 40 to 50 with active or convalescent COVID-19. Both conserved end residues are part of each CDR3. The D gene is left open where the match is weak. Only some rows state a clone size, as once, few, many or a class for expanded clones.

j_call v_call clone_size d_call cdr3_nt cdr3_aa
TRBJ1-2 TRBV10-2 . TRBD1 TGCGCCGGGTCTCTGAACGACAGGGGGTATGGCTACACCTTC CAGSLNDRGYGYTF
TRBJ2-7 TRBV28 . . TGTGCCAGCAGTTTATCAGTTTTCAGGGTGTACGAGCAGTACTTC CASSLSVFRVYEQYF
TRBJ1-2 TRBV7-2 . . TGTGCCAGCAGCCCTCCGGGTGGCGGCTACACCTTC CASSPPGGGYTF
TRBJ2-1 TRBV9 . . TGTGCCAGCAGTTACCCGGGACTGAGCTCCTACAATGAGCAGTTCTTC CASSYPGLSSYNEQFF
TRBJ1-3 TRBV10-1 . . TGCGCCAGCAGTGAGAACACCGGGATCTCTGGAAACACCATATATTTT CASSENTGISGNTIYF
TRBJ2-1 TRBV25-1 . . TGTGCCAGCAGTGCCACACTAGCCTCTGAGCAGTTCTTC CASSATLASEQFF
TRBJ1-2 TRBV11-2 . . TGTGCCAGCAGCTCCCCACTTTTGGACAGTCGTAACTATGGCTACACCTTC CASSSPLLDSRNYGYTF
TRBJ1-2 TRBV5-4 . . TGTGCCAGCAGAGTGGGAGGGATGCCCCATGGCTACACCTTC CASRVGGMPHGYTF
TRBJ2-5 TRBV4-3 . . TGCGCCAGCAGCCAAGATCCGCTAGGTCAAGAGACCCAGTACTTC CASSQDPLGQETQYF
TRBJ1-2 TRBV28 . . TGTGCCAGCAGTTTTGAGGACTATGGCTACACCTTC CASSFEDYGYTF
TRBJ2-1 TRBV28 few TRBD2 TGTGCCAGCAGTTCAACGGGACTAGGGTTGAGCTCCTACAATGAGCAGTTCTTC CASSSTGLGLSSYNEQFF
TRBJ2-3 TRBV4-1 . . TGCGCCAGCAGCCAAGTGGGCAATTGGCATTTT CASSQVGNWHF
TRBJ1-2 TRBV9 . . TGTGCCAGCAGCGCGGGAAACTATGGCTACACCTTC CASSAGNYGYTF
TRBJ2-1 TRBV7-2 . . TGTGCCAGCAGCGTCGACAGCTACAATGAGCAGTTCTTC CASSVDSYNEQFF
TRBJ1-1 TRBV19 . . TGTGCCAGTAGTAACCGGGACTCTAACGGGAACACTGAAGCTTTCTTT CASSNRDSNGNTEAFF
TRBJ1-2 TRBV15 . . TGTGCCACCAGCAGGGTCCAGGGGAGTAACTATGGCTACACCTTC CATSRVQGSNYGYTF
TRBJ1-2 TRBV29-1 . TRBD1 TGCAGCGTTGGGTTTGGAGGGGGCAATGGCTACACCTTC CSVGFGGGNGYTF
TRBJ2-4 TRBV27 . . TGTGCCAGCAGTCTCAAAGCACTAAACATTCAGTACTTC CASSLKALNIQYF
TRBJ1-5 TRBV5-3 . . TGTGCCAGAAGCTTGGGCAGGGGCTGGAGCAATCAGCCCCAGCATTTT CARSLGRGWSNQPQHF
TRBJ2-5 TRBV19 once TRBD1 TGTGCCAGTAGTCCCCGGACAGGGGGTCAGGAGACCCAGTACTTC CASSPRTGGQETQYF
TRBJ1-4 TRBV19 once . TGTGCCAGTAGTATTACACAGGGCCAAGAACTGTTTTTT CASSITQGQELFF
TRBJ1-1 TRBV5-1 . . TGCGCCAGCAGCTTGGTCGGAGGGAGGGCTGAAGCTTTCTTT CASSLVGGRAEAFF
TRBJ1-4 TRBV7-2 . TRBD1 TGTGCCAGCAGCTTGACAGGGGCCACTTTAAATGAAAAACTGTTTTTT CASSLTGATLNEKLFF
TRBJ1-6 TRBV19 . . TGTGCCAGTAGTATGACAGGCGCTAATTCACCCCTCCACTTT CASSMTGANSPLHF
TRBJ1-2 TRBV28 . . TGTGCCAGCAGTTTCGACTCCCGGGGACAAGGCTACACCTTC CASSFDSRGQGYTF
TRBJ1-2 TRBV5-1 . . TGCGCCAGCAGCTTGACTGGACTGGACTATGGCTACACCTTC CASSLTGLDYGYTF
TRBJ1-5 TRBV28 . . TGTGCCAGCAGTGCCCCGGCAGGGGGCAATCAGCCCCAGCATTTT CASSAPAGGNQPQHF
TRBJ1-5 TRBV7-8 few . TGTGCCAGCAGCCCCATCCTTGATCGGGATGATCAGCCCCAGCATTTT CASSPILDRDDQPQHF
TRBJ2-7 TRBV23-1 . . TGCGCCAGCAGTCAATCAGGGGGACCCTACGAGCAGTACTTC CASSQSGGPYEQYF